Presented here are 5 T cell receptor beta chains from one specimen sequenced in a study of blood T cell repertoires in COVID-19. This table comes from immunoSEQ multiplex PCR, and its TCRdb copy is limited to in-frame clones, with some not included. The sample has roughly 350,000 clones, about 90% seen once. Material: peripheral blood. The receptors originated from a woman aged 70-85 years with COVID-19, enrolled during active disease.

The chain links TRBV10-3 to TRBJ1-2, with a possible D match to TRBD1 (5 bases). The CDR3 is 14 residues long. Germline loops: CDR1 ENHRY, CDR2 SYGVKD. Trimming shortened V by 0 bases and J by 8 bases, and 13 bases separated the two germline ends. CDR3 sequence (DNA): TGTGCCATCAGTGAGTCGTGGCAGGGCTCCGGCTACACCTTC. Encoded protein: CAISESWQGSGYTF.

The rearrangement links TRBV7-9 to TRBJ2-1; the D gene is possibly TRBD1 (6 bases). The germline gives CDR1 SEHNR, CDR2 FQNEAQ (reference sequence). The ends were cut back, 6 bases at V and 10 bases at J, with 10 bases in the middle. This CDR3 spans 11 amino acids. The CDR3 spells CASSPGQEQFF. The CDR3 DNA reads as TGTGCCAGCAGTCCCGGACAGGAGCAGTTCTTC.

This clone was observed a single time. V is TRBV5-1 and J is TRBJ1-3; TRBD1 matches at 7 bases. The CDR3 consists of 15 residues. V was pared by 4 bases and J by 0 bases, with 4 bases of the junction left unmatched. Germline V gives CDR1 SGHRS, CDR2 YFSETQ. The chain's CDR3 is CASSMGQLSGNTIYF. CDR3 DNA sequence: TGCGCCAGCAGCATGGGACAGCTCTCTGGAAACACCATATATTTT.

V is TRBV2 and J is TRBJ2-6; weak D call: TRBD2 (6 bases). The V end lost 6 bases, the J end lost 4 bases, and 16 bases lay between the germline ends. The germline V gene has CDR1 SNHLY and CDR2 FYNNEI. The CDR3 is 16 residues long. CDR3 sequence reads: CASRQMGGSGANVLTF. The CDR3 DNA reads TGTGCCAGCAGGCAAATGGGAGGATCCGGGGCCAACGTCCTGACTTTC.

The J gene is TRBJ2-3, the V gene TRBV7-2; tentatively, D is TRBD2 (7 bases). Trimming stripped 3 bases from V and 2 bases from J, with 9 bases between. CDR1 and CDR2 (germline): SGHTA, FQGNSA. CDR3 length equals 14 residues. CDR3 nucleotide sequence: TGTGCCAGCAGCTTTGCGGGGGCCACAGATACGCAGTATTTT. Its protein product is CASSFAGATDTQYF.